Each of the 15 T cell receptor beta chains below was sequenced from the same sample in a study of T cells in tumors after PD-1 blockade. Data came from immunoSEQ multiplex PCR; TCRdb stores just in-frame clones and leaves some out. This table has approximately 59,000 clones, 80% appearing once. The sequences come from PBMCs, collected before anti-PD-1 treatment. The source of these receptors is a human donor with basal cell carcinoma.

This chain uses TRBV6-2 or TRBV6-3 with TRBJ1-4, with D maybe TRBD1 (6 bases). The length of the CDR3 is 14 residues. The V and J ends lost 2 bases and 6 bases respectively, with 10 bases between them. In germline, CDR1 is MNHEY, CDR2 SVGEGT. CDR3 sequence reads: CASSYGGHDEKLFF. The CDR3 DNA reads as TGTGCCAGCAGTTACGGGGGGCACGATGAAAAACTGTTTTTT.

This clone was counted between two and nine times. This chain connects TRBV28 to TRBJ1-5, with D possibly TRBD1 on 5 matching bases. V gave up 8 bases and J gave up 8 bases, with 16 bases separating them. There are 13 residues in the CDR3. Germline V lookup: CDR1 MDHEN, CDR2 SYDVKM. As DNA, the CDR3 is TGTGCCAGCGGAGCTCTGGGACTCGAGCCCCAGCATTTT. Its translation: CASGALGLEPQHF.

This clone was seen a few times. Its ends do not fully match the called genes, so a read error is possible. CDR3 sequence reads: CASSLGRTDNSPLHF. CDR3 DNA: TGTGCCAGCAGCTTAGGTCGGACGGATAATTCGCCCCTCCACTTT. The chain carries TRBV7-9 and TRBJ1-6; D gene unclear. The germline V gene has CDR1 SEHNR and CDR2 FQNEAQ (reference sequence). This CDR3 has 15 residues. The variable domain in full, completed from reference TRBV7-9 and TRBJ1-6, reads DTGVSQNPRHKITKRGQNVTFRCDPISEHNRLYWYRQTLGQGPEFLTYFQNEAQLEKSRLLSDRFSAERPKGSFSTLEIQRTEQGDSAMYLCASSLGRTDNSPLHFGNGTRLTVT.

CDR3 nucleotide sequence: TGTGCCAGCAGCGAGGGGGACAGGGGTTTTGGAGCTTTCTTT. Translation gives CASSEGDRGFGAFF. The V gene is TRBV6-5, the J gene TRBJ1-1, with TRBD1 identical over 10 bases. Germline CDR1 and CDR2: MNHEY and SVGAGI. The CDR3 length is 14 residues. V lost 6 bases, J lost 10 bases, and 11 bases stayed unmatched.

This clone was picked up a small number of times. This sequence joins TRBV18 and TRBJ1-5; D is possibly TRBD1 (5 bases). V lost 5 bases and J 0 bases, leaving 11 bases between the germline ends. CDR1 is KGHSH, CDR2 LQKENI, per germline. The CDR3 has 15 residues. The CDR3 loop is CASSTYRNSNQPQHF. The CDR3 bases are TGTGCCAGCTCAACATACAGGAATAGCAATCAGCCCCAGCATTTT.

The V gene is TRBV10-1, the J gene TRBJ1-1, with 9 bases fitting TRBD1. The CDR3 is made up of 12 amino acids. Germline V gene data show CDR1 as WNHNN and CDR2 as SYGVQD (reference sequence). Unmatched junction bases numbered 4, after V lost 6 bases and J lost 8 bases. For the CDR3, the DNA is TGCGCCAGCAGAGGGACAGGGACGGAAGCTTTCTTT. Amino acids: CASRGTGTEAFF.

This clone was observed once. V gene TRBV19 combines with J gene TRBJ1-1; D ambiguous. The CDR3 is 15 residues long. Germline values: CDR1 LNHDA, CDR2 SQIVND (reference sequence). V dropped 7 bases and J dropped 4 bases, with 19 bases sitting between them. Here the CDR3 DNA reads TGTGCCAGTACATGGGGTGCGGCCCCCACCACTGAAGCTTTCTTT. Encoded protein: CASTWGAAPTTEAFF.

The V gene is TRBV12-3 or TRBV12-4, the J gene TRBJ1-6, with no clear D. V shed 3 bases and J shed 5 bases, with 2 bases lying between them. The CDR3 length is 12 residues. In DNA form, the CDR3 reads TGTGCCAGCAGTTTCAATAATTCACCCCTCCACTTT. It is translated as CASSFNNSPLHF.

CDR3 loop: CASSLNRGNQPQHF. The CDR3 DNA follows: TGTGCCAGCAGCTTAAACAGGGGGAATCAGCCCCAGCATTTT. This sequence joins TRBV7-8 and TRBJ1-5; 8 bases match TRBD1. The V gene's germline CDR1 is SGHVS and CDR2 FQNEAQ. The CDR3 runs 14 residues. With V trimmed by 2 bases and J by 4 bases, 1 base remained unmatched.

The chain combines TRBV6-5 with TRBJ2-3; 9 bases are shared with TRBD2. The CDR3 sequence is 15 residues long. V dropped 7 bases and J dropped 5; count of bases not matched to a gene: 10. Germline V gene data show CDR1 as MNHEY and CDR2 as SVGAGI. This chain's CDR3 is CASKEGGGGRDTQYF. The CDR3 DNA reads TGTGCCAGCAAGGAGGGCGGGGGGGGAAGAGATACGCAGTATTTT.

With respect to this clone: This sample includes further DNA sequences coding for the same CDR3. The gene calls are TRBV6-2 or TRBV6-3 and TRBJ1-4, with unresolved D. V was cut by 2 bases and J by 7 bases, with 2 bases left in between. The germline CDR1 and CDR2 sequences are MNHEY and SVGEGT. The CDR3 is made up of 11 amino acids. In DNA form, the CDR3 reads TGTGCCAGCAGTTACAGTGAAAAACTGTTTTTT. It codes for CASSYSEKLFF.

This chain uses TRBV6-2 or TRBV6-3 with TRBJ1-1; TRBD1 matches 11 bases. J was trimmed by 5 bases and V by 4 bases; bases with no gene match: 6. The CDR3 is 15 residues long. The germline gives CDR1 MNHEY, CDR2 SVGEGT. Here the CDR3 reads CASSSPGQGATEAFF. The CDR3 nucleotides are TGTGCCAGCAGTTCTCCAGGACAGGGGGCGACTGAAGCTTTCTTT.

The chain carries TRBV19 and TRBJ1-2, with D unclear. CDR3 size: 16 residues. Looked up from germline, CDR1 is LNHDA and CDR2 is SQIVND (reference sequence). The V end lost 7 bases, the J end lost 0 bases, and 18 bases lay between the germline ends. The CDR3 region is CASNLTPAGSNYGYTF. The CDR3 DNA reads as TGTGCCAGTAACCTTACCCCGGCGGGATCTAACTATGGCTACACCTTC. The full variable domain, in which reference TRBV19 and TRBJ1-2 provide the parts outside the CDR3, is DGGITQSPKYLFRKEGQNVTLSCEQNLNHDAMYWYRQDPGQGLRLIYYSQIVNDFQKGDIAEGYSVSREKKESFPLTVTSAQKNPTAFYLCASNLTPAGSNYGYTFGSGTRLTVV.

V usage is TRBV27 and J usage is TRBJ2-1; 8 bases are a match to TRBD2. J gave up 2 bases and V 0 bases, and 3 bases lay outside the gene matches. The CDR3 totals 16 residues. Germline values: CDR1 MNHEY, CDR2 SMNVEV (reference sequence). In nucleotides, the CDR3 is TGTGCCAGCAGTTTATCAGGAGCGGGGGCCTACAATGAGCAGTTCTTC. Translated: CASSLSGAGAYNEQFF.

V usage is TRBV5-4 and J usage is TRBJ2-2; D unclear. The CDR3 contains 14 residues. Germline assignment: CDR1 SGHNT and CDR2 YYREEE (reference sequence). V was trimmed by 0 bases and J by 5 bases, leaving 8 bases between them. The DNA of the CDR3 is TGTGCCAGCAGCTTGGGGTTGGGGACCGGGGAGCTGTTTTTT. Protein: CASSLGLGTGELFF.